The 20 T cell receptor beta chains below come from one sample, sequenced in a study of cytomegalovirus exposure and HLA in healthy donors. The primer mix had 60 Vbeta and 13 Jbeta primers. The table came from immunoSEQ multiplex PCR; TCRdb's copy has only in-frame clones and leaves some out. Of approximately 190,000 clones detected, 75% to 90% appear once; the ten largest clones hold around 0.8%. The sample comprised PBMCs. The receptors were gathered from a woman aged 18-29 years in good health and CMV-seronegative.

V gene TRBV27 combines with J gene TRBJ2-4; 7 bases align to TRBD1. This CDR3 region has 15 residues. J lost 2 bases, V lost 3 bases, and 4 bases had no gene match. The germline gives CDR1 MNHEY, CDR2 SMNVEV (reference sequence). The CDR3 loop reads CASSFDRASKNIQYF. The CDR3 DNA reads as TGTGCCAGCAGTTTCGACAGGGCGTCCAAAAACATTCAGTACTTC.

Concerning this clone: This specimen includes other DNA sequences encoding the same CDR3. This sequence joins TRBV19 and TRBJ1-5, with 8 bases lining up with TRBD1. The CDR3 has 14 residues. V lost 6 bases and J lost 4; bases outside the gene matches: 5. Germline V gene data show CDR1 as LNHDA and CDR2 as SQIVND (reference sequence). The CDR3 region has the DNA TGTGCCAGTAGAGACAGGGGAGAAAATCAGCCCCAGCATTTT. Protein: CASRDRGENQPQHF.

V gene TRBV25-1 combines with J gene TRBJ2-7; weak D call: TRBD1 (5 bases). The V gene's germline CDR1 is MGHDK and CDR2 SYGVNS. The CDR3 contains 13 residues. The V and J ends lost 1 base and 5 bases respectively, with 9 bases between them. The CDR3 nucleotides are TGTGCCAGCAGTGAATGGCAGGACAACGAGCAGTACTTC. Its translation is CASSEWQDNEQYF.

J is TRBJ2-5 and V is TRBV27; the match to TRBD1 covers 9 bases. Per the germline V gene, CDR1 is MNHEY and CDR2 is SMNVEV (reference sequence). The J segment lost 3 bases and the V segment lost 4 bases, leaving 12 bases of the junction unmatched. CDR3 length: 17 residues. CDR3 amino acids: CASSSSPFRTGEETQYF. The DNA for the CDR3 is TGTGCCAGCAGTTCATCCCCTTTTCGGACAGGGGAAGAGACCCAGTACTTC.

V gene TRBV6-5 combines with J gene TRBJ2-7; weak D call: TRBD1 (6 bases). The CDR3 runs to 16 residues. Germline lookup yields CDR1 MNHEY and CDR2 SVGAGI. Trimming took 0 bases from V and 2 from J, leaving 14 bases between them. The CDR3 bases are TGTGCCAGCAGTTACTCGGGGGCCTCCTCGACCTACGAGCAGTACTTC. The encoded protein is CASSYSGASSTYEQYF.

This clone was recorded a few times. The chain joins TRBV10-3 to TRBJ1-1, with a tentative D call TRBD1 (6 bases). The CDR3 length is 12 residues. V lost 8 bases and J lost 4, with 11 bases in between. Germline V CDR1 and CDR2: ENHRY, SYGVKD. The CDR3, as DNA: TGTGCCATCTCAGGGGCTACCACTGAAGCTTTCTTT. It codes for CAISGATTEAFF.

V is TRBV7-9 and J is TRBJ2-3, with TRBD2 matching over 11 bases. Germline CDR1 and CDR2: SEHNR and FQNEAQ (reference sequence). The junction had 10 bases not matched to a gene; V was cut back by 5 bases and J by 3 bases. The CDR3 is 17 amino acids. CDR3 sequence (DNA): TGTGCCAGCAGCCCCGGACGAACTAGCGGGGGAACAGATACGCAGTATTTT. As protein: CASSPGRTSGGTDTQYF.

The rearrangement links TRBV7-2 to TRBJ2-5, with 10 nucleotides matching TRBD1. The CDR3 contains 14 residues. V shed 5 bases and J 4 bases; nucleotides not matched to a gene: 4. Per the germline V gene, CDR1 is SGHTA and CDR2 is FQGNSA. CDR3 sequence (DNA): TGTGCCAGCAGCATTGGGACAGGGGCAGAGACCCAGTACTTC. Its translation: CASSIGTGAETQYF.

The chain has TRBV19 and TRBJ1-4; D ambiguous. There are 14 residues in the CDR3. Trimming left V 3 bases short and J 7 bases short, with 12 bases between. Germline V gene lookup returns CDR1 LNHDA and CDR2 SQIVND (reference sequence). CDR3 in amino acids: CASSMNRGTEKLFF. The CDR3 DNA reads TGTGCCAGTAGTATGAATCGAGGAACTGAAAAACTGTTTTTT.

V and J are TRBV4-1 and TRBJ2-1, with 9 bases identical to TRBD2. V lost 0 bases, J lost 8 bases, and 8 bases stayed unmatched. Per the germline V gene, CDR1 is MGHRA and CDR2 is YSYEKL. CDR3 length: 16 amino acids. The CDR3 DNA sequence: TGCGCCAGCAGCCAAGAGGGACTAGCCGAAGGCGATGAGCAGTTCTTC. Residues: CASSQEGLAEGDEQFF.

The chain has TRBV4-1 and TRBJ2-3; 10 nucleotides align to TRBD2. V lost 1 base, J lost 4 bases, and 2 bases stayed unmatched. The CDR3 is 15 amino acids. Germline CDR1 is MGHRA and CDR2 is YSYEKL. CDR3 sequence (DNA): TGCGCCAGCAGCCAAGTAGGACTAGCGGCAGATACGCAGTATTTT. Translated, it gives CASSQVGLAADTQYF.

This sequence joins TRBV28 and TRBJ1-4; possible D gene TRBD1, 5 bases. CDR1 and CDR2 (germline): MDHEN, SYDVKM. Trimming removed 6 bases from V and 0 bases from J, with 14 bases in between. This CDR3 spans 16 amino acids. CDR3 region: CASSHSQTATNEKLFF. CDR3 DNA: TGTGCCAGCAGCCATTCCCAGACAGCAACTAATGAAAAACTGTTTTTT.

The chain recombines TRBV5-1 with TRBJ1-2, with D unclear. In germline, CDR1 is SGHRS, CDR2 YFSETQ. With 5 bases removed from V and 1 base from J, the gap between germline ends came to 12 bases. This CDR3 is 14 amino acids long. CDR3 residues: CASSMRNLNYGYTF. The DNA of the CDR3 is TGCGCCAGCAGTATGCGGAACCTTAACTATGGCTACACCTTC.

The chain carries TRBV2 and TRBJ1-1; 8 positions match TRBD1. The germline CDR1 and CDR2 sequences are SNHLY and FYNNEI. Trimming removed 10 bases from V and 1 base from J; junction bases left unmatched: 5. The CDR3 has 13 residues. The CDR3 reads CAIDRGRNTEAFF. In DNA form, the CDR3 reads TGTGCCATAGACAGGGGAAGGAACACTGAAGCTTTCTTT.

The chain has TRBV2 and TRBJ1-1; tentative D call: TRBD1 (5 bases). The CDR3 covers 14 residues. V was clipped by 8 bases and J by 0 bases, with 13 bases between them. Germline V gene lookup returns CDR1 SNHLY and CDR2 FYNNEI. CDR3: CASVGRLMNTEAFF. CDR3 DNA sequence: TGTGCCAGCGTGGGGCGACTCATGAACACTGAAGCTTTCTTT.

The rearrangement joins TRBV13 to TRBJ2-7, with D possibly TRBD1 on 6 matching bases. Germline CDR1 reads PRHDT; CDR2 reads FYEKMQ (reference sequence). With 5 bases removed from V and 5 bases from J, the gap between germline ends came to 10 bases. The CDR3 runs 12 residues. CDR3: CASSPRGNEQYF. The CDR3 DNA reads as TGTGCCAGCAGCCCCAGGGGCAACGAGCAGTACTTC.

The chain has TRBV7-8 and TRBJ1-3; 9 nucleotides line up with TRBD1. Germline CDR1 reads SGHVS; CDR2 reads FQNEAQ. V lost 5 bases, J lost 4 bases, and 6 bases stayed unmatched. The CDR3 is made up of 15 amino acids. CDR3 residues: CASSPRDRAGNTIYF. For the CDR3, the DNA is TGTGCCAGCAGCCCCCGGGACAGGGCCGGAAACACCATATATTTT. The full variable domain, with the rest looked up from reference TRBV7-8 and TRBJ1-3, is GAGVSQSPRYKVAKRGQDVALRCDPISGHVSLFWYQQALGQGPEFLTYFQNEAQLDKSGLPSDRFFAERPEGSVSTLKIQRTQQEDSAVYLCASSPRDRAGNTIYFGEGSWLTVV.

The table lists this clone with a count of one. This chain joins TRBV4-2 and TRBJ1-2; no definite D call. CDR3 length: 15 residues. Germline V CDR1 and CDR2: LGHNA, YNFKEQ. V gave up 0 bases and J gave up 3 bases, with 11 bases separating them. The CDR3 DNA reads as TGTGCCAGCAGCCAAGAAGGCCTCGGGGACTATGGCTACACCTTC. This encodes CASSQEGLGDYGYTF.

J is TRBJ1-3 and V is TRBV7-2; 10 bases are shared with TRBD1. V shed 5 bases, J shed 0 bases, and the junction held 1 base outside the gene matches. CDR3 length: 15 residues. Germline V lookup: CDR1 SGHTA, CDR2 FQGNSA. The CDR3 DNA reads as TGTGCCAGCAGCGGGGACAGGGGCTCTGGAAACACCATATATTTT. Translating it yields CASSGDRGSGNTIYF.

The V gene is TRBV6-5, the J gene TRBJ2-7; 9 bases match TRBD2. V shed 6 bases, J shed 6 bases, and the junction held 6 bases outside the gene matches. The CDR3 covers 13 residues. Germline V CDR1 and CDR2: MNHEY, SVGAGI. CDR3 sequence reads: CASSQRGDSEQYF. The CDR3 DNA reads TGTGCCAGCAGCCAGCGGGGGGACTCCGAGCAGTACTTC.